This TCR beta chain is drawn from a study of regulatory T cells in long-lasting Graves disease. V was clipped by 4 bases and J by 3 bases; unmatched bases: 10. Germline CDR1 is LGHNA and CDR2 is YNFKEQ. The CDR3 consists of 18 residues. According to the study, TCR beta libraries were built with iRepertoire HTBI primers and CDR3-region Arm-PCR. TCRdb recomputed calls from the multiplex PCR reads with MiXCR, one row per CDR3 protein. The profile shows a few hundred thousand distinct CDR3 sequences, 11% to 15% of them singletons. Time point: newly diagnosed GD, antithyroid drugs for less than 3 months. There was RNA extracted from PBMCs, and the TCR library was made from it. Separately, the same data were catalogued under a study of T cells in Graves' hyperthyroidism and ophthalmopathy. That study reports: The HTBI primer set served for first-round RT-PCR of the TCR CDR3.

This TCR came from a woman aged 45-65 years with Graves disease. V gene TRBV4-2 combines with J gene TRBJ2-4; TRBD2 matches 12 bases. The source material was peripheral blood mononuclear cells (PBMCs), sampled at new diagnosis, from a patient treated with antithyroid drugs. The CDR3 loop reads CASSLPGLAGQGKNIQYF. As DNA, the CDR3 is TGTGCCAGCAGCCTCCCGGGACTAGCGGGCCAGGGCAAAAACATTCAGTACTTC.